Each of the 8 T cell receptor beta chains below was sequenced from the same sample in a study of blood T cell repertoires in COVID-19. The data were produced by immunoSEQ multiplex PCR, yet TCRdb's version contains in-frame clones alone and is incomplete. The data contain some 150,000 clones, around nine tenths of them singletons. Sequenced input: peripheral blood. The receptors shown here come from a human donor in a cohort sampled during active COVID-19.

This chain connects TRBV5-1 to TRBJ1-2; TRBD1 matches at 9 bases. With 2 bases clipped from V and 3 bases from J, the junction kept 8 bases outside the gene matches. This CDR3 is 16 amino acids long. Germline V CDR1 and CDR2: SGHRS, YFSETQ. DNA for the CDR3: TGCGCCAGCAGCTTCGGACAGGGGAAGAGTGACTATGGCTACACCTTC. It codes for CASSFGQGKSDYGYTF.

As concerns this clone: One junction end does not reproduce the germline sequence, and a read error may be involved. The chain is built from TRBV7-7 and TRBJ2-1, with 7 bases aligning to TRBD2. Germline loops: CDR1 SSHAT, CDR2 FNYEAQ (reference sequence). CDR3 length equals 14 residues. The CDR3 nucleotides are TGTGCTAGCAGCCCGAGCGGGACCTACAATGAGCAGTTCTTC. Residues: CASSPSGTYNEQFF.

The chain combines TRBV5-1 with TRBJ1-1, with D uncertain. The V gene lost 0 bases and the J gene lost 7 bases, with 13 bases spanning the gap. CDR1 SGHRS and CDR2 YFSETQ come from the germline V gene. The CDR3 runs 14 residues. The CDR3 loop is CASSLGGKGVEAFF. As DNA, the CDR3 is TGCGCCAGCAGCTTGGGAGGGAAAGGCGTTGAAGCTTTCTTT.

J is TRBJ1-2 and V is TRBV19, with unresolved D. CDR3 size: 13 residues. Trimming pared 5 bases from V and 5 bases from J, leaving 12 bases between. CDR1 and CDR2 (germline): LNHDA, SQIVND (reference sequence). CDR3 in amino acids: CASSLTGSYGYTF. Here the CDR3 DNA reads TGTGCCAGTAGTCTGACGGGGTCTTATGGCTACACCTTC.

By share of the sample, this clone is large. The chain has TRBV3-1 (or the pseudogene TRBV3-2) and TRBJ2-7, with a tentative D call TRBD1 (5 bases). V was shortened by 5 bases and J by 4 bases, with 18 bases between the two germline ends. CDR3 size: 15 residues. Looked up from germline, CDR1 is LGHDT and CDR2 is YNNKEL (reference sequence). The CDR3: CASSLRPDRNYEQYF. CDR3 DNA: TGTGCCAGCAGCTTACGCCCCGACAGAAATTACGAGCAGTACTTC.

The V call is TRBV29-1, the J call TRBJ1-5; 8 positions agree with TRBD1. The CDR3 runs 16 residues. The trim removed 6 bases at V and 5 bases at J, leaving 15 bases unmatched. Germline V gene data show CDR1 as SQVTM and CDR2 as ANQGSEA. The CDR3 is CSVSRLLPGGDQPQHF. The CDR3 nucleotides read TGCAGCGTCTCCCGCCTCCTACCAGGGGGCGATCAGCCCCAGCATTTT.

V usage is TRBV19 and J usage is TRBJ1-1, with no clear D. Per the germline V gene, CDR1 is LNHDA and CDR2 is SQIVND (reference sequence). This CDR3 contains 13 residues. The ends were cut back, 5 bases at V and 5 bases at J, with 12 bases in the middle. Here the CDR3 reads CASSDIGGTEAFF. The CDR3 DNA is TGTGCCAGTAGTGATATAGGAGGAACTGAAGCTTTCTTT.

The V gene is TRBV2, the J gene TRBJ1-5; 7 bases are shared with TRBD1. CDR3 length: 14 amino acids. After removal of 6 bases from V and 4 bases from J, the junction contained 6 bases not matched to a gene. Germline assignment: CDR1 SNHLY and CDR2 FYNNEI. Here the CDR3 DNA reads TGTGCCAGCAGCGGACAGGAGCTAAATCAGCCCCAGCATTTT. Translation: CASSGQELNQPQHF.